This passage covers 18 T cell receptor beta chains from one sample sequenced in a study of cytomegalovirus exposure and HLA in healthy donors (dated by TCRdb to 2015 to 2018). Library preparation was by the immunoSEQ multiplex PCR assay. For the multiplex PCR, a mixture combining 60 forward primers for TCR Vbeta segments and 13 reverse primers for TCR Jbeta segments was used. TCRdb provides this immuneACCESS table in a form limited to in-frame rearrangements. Some clones are lacking; in checked studies, under half of them reflect an unresolved V gene, and why the rest are absent is not known. Counted in this sample were some 130,000 clones; about four fifths of them appeared once. About 2% of the sample is in the top ten clones. The sample taken for sequencing was PBMCs. The receptors stem from a man aged 18 to 30 in good health and CMV-seronegative.

The rearrangement uses TRBV6-9 and TRBJ1-4; 8 bases are shared with TRBD1. The V gene's germline CDR1 is MNHGY and CDR2 SVAAGI. CDR3 length: 19 residues. After removal of 8 bases from V and 13 bases from J, the junction contained 30 bases not matched to a gene. The CDR3: CASRRIIMVAKTGARVLFF. In DNA, the CDR3 is TGTGCCAGCCGACGGATCATTATGGTAGCCAAGACAGGGGCTAGGGTACTGTTTTTT.

The CDR3, as DNA: TGTGCCAGCAGCCGCGGACAGGGGGCTGTCAACGAGCAGTACTTC. Translation gives CASSRGQGAVNEQYF. This rearrangement joins TRBV9 to TRBJ2-7; TRBD1 matches at 11 bases. The CDR3 covers 15 residues. Trimming took 4 bases from V and 5 from J; bases not matched to a gene: 8. CDR1 is SGDLS, CDR2 YYNGEE, per germline.

The chain uses TRBV10-3 and TRBJ2-1; 11 bases are a match to TRBD2. The ends lost 10 bases at V and 4 bases at J; junction bases unmatched: 6. The CDR3 is 14 amino acids. CDR1 and CDR2 (germline): ENHRY, SYGVKD. CDR3 loop: CATGTSGQYNEQFF. In nucleotides, the CDR3 is TGTGCCACCGGGACTAGCGGACAATACAATGAGCAGTTCTTC.

CDR3 nucleotide sequence: TGTGCCAGCAGCTTACCGACAAAGCCGAGCACAGATACGCAGTATTTT. This gives the protein CASSLPTKPSTDTQYF. This sequence joins TRBV5-4 and TRBJ2-3, with D hard to call. The CDR3 covers 16 residues. Trimming cost V 2 bases and J 0 bases, with 13 bases left between them. Germline loops: CDR1 SGHNT, CDR2 YYREEE (reference sequence). The complete variable domain, with remaining parts taken from reference TRBV5-4 and TRBJ2-3, reads ETGVTQSPTHLIKTRGQQVTLRCSSQSGHNTVSWYQQALGQGPQFIFQYYREEENGRGNFPPRFSGLQFPNYSSELNVNALELDDSALYLCASSLPTKPSTDTQYFGPGTRLTVL.

This rearrangement joins TRBV7-9 to TRBJ1-5; TRBD1 matches 7 bases. CDR1 and CDR2 (germline): SEHNR, FQNEAQ (reference sequence). V was pared by 4 bases and J by 4 bases, with 4 bases of the junction left unmatched. This CDR3 is 14 amino acids long. The CDR3 coding sequence is TGTGCCAGCAGCTCAACACAGGGGAATCAGCCCCAGCATTTT. Its protein product is CASSSTQGNQPQHF.

This clone has more than one count but fewer than ten. This chain joins TRBV5-1 and TRBJ1-6; D is possibly TRBD1 (5 bases). V was pared by 0 bases and J by 9 bases, with 16 bases between. This CDR3 contains 16 residues. CDR1 is SGHRS, CDR2 YFSETQ, per germline. CDR3 residues: CASSLAPGNVVSPLHF. In DNA, the CDR3 is TGCGCCAGCAGCTTGGCTCCAGGGAATGTCGTTTCACCCCTCCACTTT.

This chain joins TRBV18 and TRBJ2-3; D might be TRBD2 (6 bases). The CDR3 runs to 16 residues. The V and J ends lost 4 bases and 0 bases respectively, with 14 bases between them. Germline assignment: CDR1 KGHSH and CDR2 LQKENI. The CDR3 is CASSQGGGTSTDTQYF. The CDR3 DNA is TGTGCCAGCTCACAGGGAGGCGGGACGAGCACAGATACGCAGTATTTT.

The chain carries TRBV4-1 and TRBJ2-5; 7 positions match TRBD2. Matching the DNA end better, TRBJ2-7 makes the J call doubtful. In germline, CDR1 is MGHRA, CDR2 YSYEKL. The CDR3 contains 14 residues. Here the CDR3 DNA reads TGCGCCAGCAGCCAAGTGGGGAGGGTTTACGAGCAGTACTTC. It specifies CASSQVGRVYEQYF.

The chain carries TRBV7-2 and TRBJ1-5; D gene ambiguous. The germline V gene has CDR1 SGHTA and CDR2 FQGNSA. The CDR3 spans 12 residues. Deletions cut 3 bases from V and 7 bases from J, with 7 bases between. In DNA form, the CDR3 reads TGTGCCAGCAGCTTCGACATGCAGCCCCAGCATTTT. Translation: CASSFDMQPQHF. Based on the CDR3 plus reference TRBV7-2 and TRBJ1-5, the full variable domain is GAGVSQSPSNKVTEKGKDVELRCDPISGHTALYWYRQSLGQGLEFLIYFQGNSAPDKSGLPSDRFSAERTGGSVSTLTIQRTQQEDSAVYLCASSFDMQPQHFGDGTRLSIL.

The chain employs TRBV7-9 and TRBJ2-3, with 10 nucleotides matching TRBD1. Germline trimming cut 2 bases from V and 1 base from J; bases unmatched to any gene: 6. The CDR3 contains 17 residues. Germline V gives CDR1 SEHNR, CDR2 FQNEAQ (reference sequence). Written as DNA, the CDR3 is TGTGCCAGCAGCTTAACTAGACAGGGGGCAGGCACAGATACGCAGTATTTT. Amino acid sequence: CASSLTRQGAGTDTQYF. Looking up the rest from reference TRBV7-9 and TRBJ2-3 gives the full variable domain: DTGVSQNPRHKITKRGQNVTFRCDPISEHNRLYWYRQTLGQGPEFLTYFQNEAQLEKSRLLSDRFSAERPKGSFSTLEIQRTEQGDSAMYLCASSLTRQGAGTDTQYFGPGTRLTVL.

This rearrangement joins TRBV4-1 to TRBJ1-3; perhaps TRBD1 as D (6 bases). Germline CDR1 MGHRA, CDR2 YSYEKL. Trimming cost V 1 base and J 0 bases, with 19 bases left between them. This CDR3 has 19 amino acids. CDR3 sequence: CASSQVLARTASSGNTIYF. The CDR3 DNA reads as TGCGCCAGCAGCCAAGTACTCGCTCGGACAGCGAGCTCTGGAAACACCATATATTTT.

The chain carries TRBV7-3 and TRBJ2-7; TRBD2 is a possible D gene (5 bases). V dropped 3 bases and J dropped 2 bases, with 8 bases sitting between them. Germline values: CDR1 SGHTA, CDR2 FQGTGA. The CDR3 consists of 13 residues. The CDR3 nucleotides read TGTGCCAGCAGCTTGGACGGGACCTACGAGCAGTACTTC. Translated, it gives CASSLDGTYEQYF.

The chain has TRBV2 and TRBJ2-7; weak D call: TRBD1 (6 bases). Germline V gene data show CDR1 as SNHLY and CDR2 as FYNNEI. The CDR3 runs to 12 residues. Trimming removed 9 bases at V and 3 bases at J, with 12 bases between. CDR3 loop: CARTGQLYEQYV. The CDR3 DNA follows: TGTGCCAGGACGGGACAACTCTACGAGCAGTACGTC.

In DNA form, the CDR3 reads TGTGCCAGCAGCTATGGAGATAGCGGGAGTACGGGCGAGCAGTACTTC. Its protein is CASSYGDSGSTGEQYF. The V and J genes are TRBV11-3 and TRBJ2-7; the match to TRBD2 covers 9 bases. V dropped 4 bases and J dropped 6; count of bases not matched to a gene: 13. Germline assignment: CDR1 SGHNT and CDR2 YENEEA. CDR3 size: 16 residues.

As DNA, the CDR3 is TGTGCCAGCAACACCAGGGGCGGCCAAGAGACCCAGTACTTC. Translated, it gives CASNTRGGQETQYF. The rearrangement links TRBV5-5 to TRBJ2-5, with D perhaps matching TRBD1 (6 bases). CDR1 SGHKS and CDR2 YYEKEE come from the germline V gene (reference sequence). V dropped 6 bases and J dropped 1 base, with 13 bases sitting between them. The CDR3 spans 14 residues.

The chain joins TRBV18 to TRBJ2-4; 8 bases are shared with TRBD1. This CDR3 contains 15 residues. The V and J ends lost 3 bases and 7 bases, in that order; junction bases with no gene match: 8. Germline values: CDR1 KGHSH, CDR2 LQKENI. CDR3 coding DNA: TGTGCCAGCTCACCTACACGGACAGGGTCGAACATTCAGTACTTC. Its translation: CASSPTRTGSNIQYF.

Points on this clone: Here the CDR3 omits its conserved ending phenylalanine or tryptophan, so a read error is the likely source. The CDR3 is CASSLTTEAFS. CDR3 nucleotide sequence: TGCGCCAGCAGCCTAACTACTGAAGCTTTCTCT. The rearrangement uses TRBV5-1 and TRBJ1-1; no firm D call. This CDR3 spans 11 amino acids. V dropped 4 bases and J dropped 5 bases, with 6 bases sitting between them. From germline, CDR1 is SGHRS and CDR2 YFSETQ.

The J gene is TRBJ2-7, the V gene TRBV27; possibly TRBD2 for D (5 bases). This CDR3 comprises 12 residues. The germline CDR1 and CDR2 sequences are MNHEY and SMNVEV (reference sequence). V was pared by 7 bases and J by 6 bases, with 13 bases between. As DNA, the CDR3 is TGTGCCAGCATGGGCAGCGGAGGCGAGCAGTACGTC. This translates into CASMGSGGEQYV.